The source of this T cell receptor beta chain is a study of T cell responses to AZD1222 COVID-19 vaccine (dated by TCRdb to 2020 to 2022). For the study in its entirety: AZD1222 recipients whose second dose came at about 4 weeks and those whose second dose came at about 12 weeks were combined into one group, since spike-specific TCR depth and breadth did not differ between the two schedules. Trial participants were enrolled by age into subgroups of 18-55, 56-69 and 70-plus years, and about 150, 27 and 61 TCR-sequenced participants, respectively, were included in these subgroups. A total of 240 or so trial participants underwent TCR sequencing, of whom about 200 had received two doses of AZD1222 and roughly 26 had received two doses of the MenACWY control vaccine.

The CDR3 regions of human TCRbeta chains were analyzed by immunosequencing. Regarding the original processing steps: Repertoire TCRs were matched against a reference library of SARS-CoV-2-specific TCRs generated with the MIRA antigen-specificity platform. Breadth was defined as the fraction of unique TCRs that were SARS-CoV-2-associated, and depth was defined as the fraction of total T cells that were SARS-CoV-2-associated. Using the MIRA data, every spike-specific TCR was mapped to the spike region that the TCR reacted to and assigned to either a CD4 or a CD8 class. Log10-transformed breadth and depth values were compared by one-way ANOVA with Sidak's multiple comparisons tests. As stored in TCRdb, this immuneACCESS dataset retains in-frame rearrangements with V and J assigned. A fraction of the clones does not appear; measured against another copy, unresolved V genes explain less than half of the discrepancy, and the remainder lacks a known reason. Clone size and the V and J calls come from that table; the DNA yielded D and trimming. Across this sample there are 150,000 or so clones, with nearly 90% seen only once. Of the sample, around 5% falls within the top ten clones.

A note on this clone: No cognate antigen has been identified for it. The record has no base qualities; no much larger clone is one base away.

This sample's time point label indicates: baseline before first vaccination. Samples from vaccinated people were obtained from the UK trials COV001 and COV002, which included a single-blind randomized controlled phase 2/3 trial of AZD1222 (ChAdOx1 nCoV-19) in healthy adults. For TCRbeta chain sequencing, PBMC samples were collected from trial participants at day 0 and at day 28 after the second dose. The germline V gene sets CDR1 to MNHEY and CDR2 to SVGEGT. Inclusive of the bounding cysteine and phenylalanine, the CDR3 is 15 residues long. The CDR3 DNA has 45 bases and is translated from base 1. At the junction V is shortened by 5 bases and J by 2 bases; bases outside the gene matches: 9. General conclusions and limits of the study: Participants were mostly white British, with more females than males. The authors suggested clonal diversity may have been underestimated. Only six or seven AZD1222 recipients were SARS-CoV-2 seropositive at baseline, limiting conclusions about previously exposed vaccinees. The vaccine-associated CD4 TCRs covered the entire spike protein, and the dominant responses fell in regions 160-218 and 743-854. Because no day 14 peak-response samples were available, repertoires were characterized only after the peak T cell response. A significant rise in spike-specific TCR breadth and depth was observed after two AZD1222 doses relative to day 0 and relative to MenACWY recipients. The 56-69-year group was small, and its depth increase did not reach significance, likely because of low power. Nearly half of unique spike-specific TCRs reportedly recognized epitopes outside regions mutated in the B.1.351 and B.1.1.7 variants.

This sequence was found in an adult in good health. The chain links TRBV6-2 or TRBV6-3 with TRBJ2-7, with TRBD1 identical over 7 junction bases. The sample in question was peripheral blood, obtained on day 0 of AZD1222 vaccination. The CDR3 sequence is CASSTYGTAAYEQYF. Read as DNA, the sequence is TGTGCCAGCAGTACTTACGGGACAGCAGCCTACGAGCAGTACTTC.